A selection of T cell receptor beta chains follows, all from one sample in a study of blood T cell repertoires in COVID-19. Using immunoSEQ multiplex PCR, the repertoire was profiled, and TCRdb retains in-frame clones only, with some absent. Of 200,000 to 250,000 clones in the sample, about 80% were seen once. The sample taken for sequencing was peripheral blood. These receptors all stem from a woman over 75 with acute or convalescent COVID-19. CDR3s leave out the opening cysteine and the closing phenylalanine or tryptophan. The order of the fields is J gene, V gene, CDR3 protein.

j_gene: TRBJ2-7; v_gene: TRBV5-4; CDR3aa: ASSLAGGDSYEQY
j_gene: TRBJ1-2; v_gene: TRBV21-1; CDR3aa: ASSKAWELNEELRQGAEGYT
j_gene: TRBJ1-3; v_gene: TRBV4-2; CDR3aa: ASSQASEHGGSGNTIY
j_gene: TRBJ2-5; v_gene: TRBV5-1; CDR3aa: ASSPYGLAGQETQY
j_gene: TRBJ2-3; v_gene: TRBV12-5; CDR3aa: ASGLGYGADTQY
j_gene: TRBJ2-3; v_gene: TRBV4-3; CDR3aa: ASSQDSTNTDTQY
j_gene: TRBJ2-7; v_gene: TRBV10-2; CDR3aa: ASIAGPGQGAREQY
j_gene: TRBJ1-5; v_gene: TRBV9; CDR3aa: ASSVGAGEQPQH
j_gene: TRBJ1-3; v_gene: TRBV2; CDR3aa: ASRTGQGRFSGNTIY
j_gene: TRBJ1-2; v_gene: TRBV5-1; CDR3aa: ASSLGWDRSNYGYT
j_gene: TRBJ2-7; v_gene: TRBV5-1; CDR3aa: ASSLAGEGPYEQY
j_gene: TRBJ2-7; v_gene: TRBV7-9; CDR3aa: ASSPGTSGSPNEQY
j_gene: TRBJ2-2; v_gene: TRBV19; CDR3aa: ASSIYSITGELF
j_gene: TRBJ1-6; v_gene: TRBV19; CDR3aa: ASSIRNREPYNSPLH
j_gene: TRBJ2-2; v_gene: TRBV7-3; CDR3aa: ASSPPGGSNTGELF
j_gene: TRBJ1-2; v_gene: TRBV5-6; CDR3aa: ASSPPHTWGYT
j_gene: TRBJ1-2; v_gene: TRBV14; CDR3aa: ASSQGKGAYGYT
j_gene: TRBJ1-2; v_gene: TRBV4-3; CDR3aa: ASSHRGGADYGYT
j_gene: TRBJ1-5; v_gene: TRBV7-2; CDR3aa: ASSPGQGDGQPQH
j_gene: TRBJ2-1; v_gene: TRBV7-9; CDR3aa: ASSKSGRADEQF
j_gene: TRBJ2-1; v_gene: TRBV7-2; CDR3aa: ASSLAASGGIVPSSYNEQF
j_gene: TRBJ2-7; v_gene: TRBV5-6; CDR3aa: ASSRPMGAHEQY
j_gene: TRBJ1-3; v_gene: TRBV28; CDR3aa: ASSPQGNTIY
j_gene: TRBJ1-6; v_gene: TRBV25-1; CDR3aa: ASRTTGYNSPLH
j_gene: TRBJ2-2; v_gene: TRBV19; CDR3aa: ASSGLAGKDTGELF
j_gene: TRBJ2-7; v_gene: TRBV27; CDR3aa: ASRTTPGQTYEQY
j_gene: TRBJ2-5; v_gene: TRBV6-6; CDR3aa: ASSWDSAETQY
j_gene: TRBJ1-1; v_gene: TRBV30; CDR3aa: AIDRAGTEAF
j_gene: TRBJ1-1; v_gene: TRBV3-1/TRBV3-2; CDR3aa: ASSQGPGANTEAF
j_gene: TRBJ2-2; v_gene: TRBV6-2/TRBV6-3; CDR3aa: ASSSAGDPNTGELF
j_gene: TRBJ2-1; v_gene: TRBV6-2/TRBV6-3; CDR3aa: ASSPPGDGGEGRF
j_gene: TRBJ2-1; v_gene: TRBV5-1; CDR3aa: ASSQGLAVSDEQF
j_gene: TRBJ1-5; v_gene: TRBV20-1; CDR3aa: SASNSHSNQPQH
j_gene: TRBJ2-3; v_gene: TRBV24-1; CDR3aa: ATSDGDYTDTQY
j_gene: TRBJ1-2; v_gene: TRBV4-2; CDR3aa: ASSLDRYGYT
j_gene: TRBJ2-7; v_gene: TRBV3-1/TRBV3-2; CDR3aa: ASSQDLDCRYEQY
j_gene: TRBJ1-2; v_gene: TRBV5-1; CDR3aa: ASSGGQNYGYT
j_gene: TRBJ2-7; v_gene: TRBV18; CDR3aa: ASSKTSGEYEQY